This TCR beta chain derives from a study of shared clonotypes between healthy human individuals. Looking at the study overall: Three plates were used per donor for CD4 naive, three for CD4 memory, two for CD8 naive and one for CD8 memory.

With respect to this clone: Its antigen is undetermined.

Study conclusions and caveats: Relative to memory subsets, naive subsets generally showed larger estimated richness. The generation probabilities recorded for non-shared clonotypes fell below those of clonotypes shared by all four donors.

The CDR3 loop spans 19 amino acids. Trimming took off 5 bases at V and 2 bases at J, with 26 bases between the two ends. Per the germline V gene, CDR1 is SGHTA and CDR2 is FQGNSA. Per the original methods: Filtering differed, since immunoSEQ gave only junction sequences and no quality scores. The protocol was immunoSEQ multiplex PCR, while the TCRdb copy is restricted to in-frame clones and leaves out a portion. The V and J calls and the clone size are those of that table, but D and trimming were determined from the DNA. The sample consists of 2 million to 3 million clones, about 92% of them appearing once.

The TCR was taken from a man younger than 35 in good health. The rearrangement joins TRBV7-2 to TRBJ2-3; a weak D match, TRBD1 (6 bases). The specimen sequenced was naive CD4+ T cells sorted from blood. Subset defined: CD45RA+ positively selected. The CDR3 is CASSQSAGAGWGYTDTQYF. In DNA form, the CDR3 reads TGTGCCAGCAGCCAATCGGCAGGGGCGGGTTGGGGGTACACAGATACGCAGTATTTT.